This TCR beta chain is drawn from a study of cytomegalovirus exposure and HLA in healthy donors. Study-wide context: The study's early data release held about 85 million unique TCRs from HLA-typed donors. Study results and caveats: The study flagged roughly 160 TCR beta chains as cytomegalovirus-associated. For presence/absence analyses, sequencing depth was assumed to be roughly uniform across donors.

About this clone: Antigen specificity is unknown.

Use of 60 Vbeta and 13 Jbeta primers characterized the PCR. Libraries were prepared by immunoSEQ multiplex PCR; TCRdb keeps only in-frame clonotypes and omits some of them. The table shows about 130,000 clones, with 75% to 85% occurring only once. The sample comprised PBMCs. The sequence was obtained from a young man in good health and CMV-seropositive.

The CDR3 is CASSDFRGMAREAFF. CDR3 coding DNA: TGTGCCAGCAGTGATTTCAGGGGGATGGCACGTGAAGCTTTCTTT. This chain uses TRBV2 with TRBJ1-1; 7 nucleotides agree with TRBD1. From germline, CDR1 is SNHLY and CDR2 FYNNEI. With V trimmed by 3 bases and J by 7 bases, 11 bases remained unmatched. This CDR3 contains 15 residues. Variable domain in full (rest from reference TRBV2 and TRBJ1-1): EPEVTQTPSHQVTQMGQEVILRCVPISNHLYFYWYRQILGQKVEFLVSFYNNEISEKSEIFDDQFSVERPDGSNFTLKIRSTKLEDSAMYFCASSDFRGMAREAFFGQGTRLTVV.